This T cell receptor (beta chain) was documented in a study of shared clonotypes between healthy human individuals. With 4 bases removed from V and 2 bases from J, the gap between germline ends came to 8 bases. The germline gives CDR1 SNHLY, CDR2 FYNNEI. The CDR3 has 13 residues. At deep level, the assay was performed. Each replicate PCR on the sorted subsets used about 220 ng DNA (about 30,000 T cell genomes). Some clones are missing from TCRdb's copy, which holds only in-frame ones; the method was immunoSEQ multiplex PCR. The data show over a million clones, roughly 75% seen once. Turning to this clone: Other DNA sequences from this sample encode an identical CDR3 as well.

HIV-negative, healthy adults without recent acute infections or vaccinations were the donors. Sequencing was performed on memory CD4+ T cells sorted from blood. Indicated subset: CD45RA-negative fraction. The sequence was collected from a man aged 18 to 35 in good health. The rearrangement joins TRBV2 to TRBJ1-2; D remains ambiguous. The CDR3 sequence is CASSGQTNYGYTF. The CDR3 DNA follows: TGTGCCAGCAGTGGTCAGACCAACTATGGCTACACCTTC.